This T cell receptor beta chain appears in the sequencing data of a study of human T cells and chemical hapten exposure. TCRdb independently ran MiXCR on the RACE reads; one entry per CDR3 protein. The table lists roughly 100,000 distinct CDR3 sequences, under 35% of them singletons, with roughly 3% in the top ten. Sample time point: patch test 3, about 24 weeks after DPC sensitization. Treatment denoted: therapeutic diphenylcyclopropenone sensitization with weekly scalp DPC. Concerning this clonotype: Antigen unknown.

Whole-study results and caveats: No shift was seen in TCRs above 1 in 1000 frequency with DPC sensitization.

Material: whole blood, obtained in connection with sensitization to the hapten diphenylcyclopropenone (DPC). The source is a man between 35 and 55 years old with alopecia areata. Some clones in this sample may be carry-over from other donors' samples.

The CDR3 sequence is CASSLWGERTDTQYF. CDR3 coding DNA: TGTGCCAGCAGTTTATGGGGGGAGAGGACAGATACGCAGTATTTT. The chain recombines TRBV27 with TRBJ2-3, with D perhaps matching TRBD2 (6 bases). V shed 1 base and J shed 3 bases, with 11 bases lying between them. This CDR3 is 15 amino acids long. Germline V gene data show CDR1 as MNHEY and CDR2 as SMNVEV (reference sequence).